Listed here are 5 T cell receptor beta chains from one sample, sequenced in a study of PD-1 blockade in classical Hodgkin lymphoma. Sequencing was performed with immunoSEQ multiplex PCR; in TCRdb, only in-frame clones are kept and a portion is missing. The data hold about 21,000 clones, with around 73% observed a single time. All trial patients relapsed after autologous stem cell transplantation. The sample here was peripheral blood mononuclear cells (PBMCs), taken before the second cycle of nivolumab. Every receptor here comes from a human donor with classical Hodgkin lymphoma.

J is TRBJ2-5 and V is TRBV6-1; 7 nucleotides line up with TRBD2. V was clipped by 8 bases and J by 4 bases; unmatched bases: 13. The CDR3 contains 15 residues. Germline values: CDR1 MNHNS, CDR2 SASEGT. Here the CDR3 reads CASGRGRSILETQYF. CDR3 sequence (DNA): TGTGCCAGCGGGAGGGGAAGGTCGATTCTAGAGACCCAGTACTTC.

CDR3 residues: CASSQDWGSGEKLFF. The CDR3 DNA reads as TGCGCCAGCAGCCAAGATTGGGGGAGTGGTGAAAAACTGTTTTTT. This chain uses TRBV4-1 with TRBJ1-4, with TRBD1 as a possible D gene (5 bases). Germline CDR1 MGHRA, CDR2 YSYEKL. This CDR3 has 15 amino acids. Trimming took 0 bases from V and 7 from J, leaving 12 bases between them.

The chain links TRBV19 to TRBJ1-2; 8 bases are a match to TRBD1. CDR3 size: 15 residues. Trimming took 2 bases from V and 4 from J; bases not matched to a gene: 6. Germline assignment: CDR1 LNHDA and CDR2 SQIVND (reference sequence). The CDR3 loop is CASSIKAGGIYGYTF. The CDR3 DNA reads as TGTGCCAGTAGTATAAAAGCAGGGGGCATCTATGGCTACACCTTC.

V gene TRBV10-2 combines with J gene TRBJ2-1; the D is unclear. The V end lost 5 bases, the J end lost 5 bases, and 4 bases lay between the germline ends. The CDR3 runs 11 residues. Germline assignment: CDR1 WSHSY and CDR2 SAAADI. This CDR3 reads CASSFDNEQFF. DNA of the CDR3: TGCGCCAGCAGTTTTGACAATGAGCAGTTCTTC.

The chain couples TRBV19 to TRBJ2-7; tentatively, D is TRBD2 (6 bases). Germline V gives CDR1 LNHDA, CDR2 SQIVND (reference sequence). This CDR3 has 15 residues. V lost 4 bases to trimming and J lost 3 bases, with 16 bases between them. Written as DNA, the CDR3 is TGTGCCAGTAGTAACCCCCGAGGAGGGGACTACGAGCAGTACTTC. Amino acid sequence: CASSNPRGGDYEQYF.